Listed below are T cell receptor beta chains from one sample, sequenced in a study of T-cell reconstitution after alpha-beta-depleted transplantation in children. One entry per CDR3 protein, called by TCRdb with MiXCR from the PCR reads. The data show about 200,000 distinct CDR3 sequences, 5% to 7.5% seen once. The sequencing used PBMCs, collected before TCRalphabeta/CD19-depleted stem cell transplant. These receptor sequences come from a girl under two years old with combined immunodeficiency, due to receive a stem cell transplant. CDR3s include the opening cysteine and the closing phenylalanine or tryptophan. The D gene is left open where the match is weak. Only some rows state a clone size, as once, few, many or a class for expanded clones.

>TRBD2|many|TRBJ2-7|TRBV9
TGTGCCAGCAGCGTTGGACTAGCTAACTACGAGCAGTACTTC
CASSVGLANYEQYF
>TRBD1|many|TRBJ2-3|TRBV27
TGTGCCAGCAGTTCCTATGGGACAGGCACAGATACGCAGTATTTT
CASSSYGTGTDTQYF
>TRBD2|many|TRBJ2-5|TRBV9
TGTGCCAGCAGCGTAGACGGGGGGAGACAAGAGACCCAGTACTTC
CASSVDGGRQETQYF
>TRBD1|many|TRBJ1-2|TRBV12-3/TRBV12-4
TGTGCCAGCAGTTTGACCCAGACAGGGGGCGCGGGCTACACCTTC
CASSLTQTGGAGYTF
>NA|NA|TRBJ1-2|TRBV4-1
TGCGCCAGCAGCCAAGATCGGAATAACTATGGCTACACCTTC
CASSQDRNNYGYTF
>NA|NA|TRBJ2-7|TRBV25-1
TGTGCCAGCAGTGACCAGCGGGCACCTTCCTACGAGCAGTACTTC
CASSDQRAPSYEQYF
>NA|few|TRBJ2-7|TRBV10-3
TGTGCCATCAGTGACCCCAGGGCCTCCCACGAGCAGTACTTC
CAISDPRASHEQYF
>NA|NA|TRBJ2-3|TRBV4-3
TGCGCCAGCAGCCAAACCTACGGACAGCCTCTCACAGATACGCAGTATTTT
CASSQTYGQPLTDTQYF
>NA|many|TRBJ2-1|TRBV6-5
TGTGCCAGCAGTTACTCGATAACGGGCTTGAATGAGCAGTTCTTC
CASSYSITGLNEQFF
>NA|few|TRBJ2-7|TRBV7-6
TGTGCCAGCAGCTTACAGAATCCCCCCTACGAGCAGTACTTC
CASSLQNPPYEQYF
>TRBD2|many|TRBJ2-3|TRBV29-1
TGCAGCTTATGCCGGTCGGGGGGGAGAGATACGCAGTATTTT
CSLCRSGGRDTQYF
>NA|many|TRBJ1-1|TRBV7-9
TGTGCCAGCAGCTTTGGTGCAGGGGAAGCTTTCTTT
CASSFGAGEAFF
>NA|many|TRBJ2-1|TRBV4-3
TGCGCCAGCAGCCAAGATCTTCGCGTCTACAATGAGCAGTTCTTC
CASSQDLRVYNEQFF
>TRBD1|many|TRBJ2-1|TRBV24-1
TGTGCCACCGTCGGACAGGGGGCGAATGAGCAGTTCTTC
CATVGQGANEQFF
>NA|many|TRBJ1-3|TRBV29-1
TGCAGCGTTCGGGGGAGAGGAAACACCATATATTTT
CSVRGRGNTIYF
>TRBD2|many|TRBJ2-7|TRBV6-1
TGTGCCAGCAGCAAAGTAGCGGGAGACTACGAGCAGTACTTC
CASSKVAGDYEQYF
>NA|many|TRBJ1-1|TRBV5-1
TGCGCCAGCAGGTTCGGACAGTCGAACACTGAAGCTTTCTTT
CASRFGQSNTEAFF
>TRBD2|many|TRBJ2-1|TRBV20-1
TGCAGTGCTAGAGATCCTAGCGGCTCCTACAATGAGCAGTTCTTC
CSARDPSGSYNEQFF
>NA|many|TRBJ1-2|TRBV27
TGTGCCAGCAGTTTATCGTACGACAGTCCCTATGGCTACACCTTC
CASSLSYDSPYGYTF
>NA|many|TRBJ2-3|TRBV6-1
TGTGCCAGCAGGAAAGGGACGGATACAGATACGCAGTATTTT
CASRKGTDTDTQYF
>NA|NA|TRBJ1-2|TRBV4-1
TGCGCCAGCAGCCAAGCGGGGGGAGGAGACTATGGCTACACCTTC
CASSQAGGGDYGYTF
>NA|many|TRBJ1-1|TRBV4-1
TGCGCCAGCAGCCAAGTCGTCATGAACACTGAAGCTTTCTTT
CASSQVVMNTEAFF
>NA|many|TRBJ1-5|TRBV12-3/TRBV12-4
TGTGCCAGCAGTTTCACGTATAGCAATCAGCCCCAGCATTTT
CASSFTYSNQPQHF
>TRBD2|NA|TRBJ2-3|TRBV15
TGTGCCACCAGCAGAGATATGGGGCGGGGGAGCACAGATACGCAGTATTTT
CATSRDMGRGSTDTQYF
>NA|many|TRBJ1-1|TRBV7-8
TGTGCCAGCAGCTTACAGAACACTGAAGCTTTCTTT
CASSLQNTEAFF
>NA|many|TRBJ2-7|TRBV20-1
TGCAGTGCTAGAGGGGGTAGCGCGAGCTCCTACGAGCAGTACTTC
CSARGGSASSYEQYF
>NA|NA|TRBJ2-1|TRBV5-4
TGTGCCAGCAGATTGTGGACGTGGGGCTCCTACAATGAGCAGTTCTTC
CASRLWTWGSYNEQFF
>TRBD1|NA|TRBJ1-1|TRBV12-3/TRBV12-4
TGTGCCAGCAGTTTCGCACAGGGGGACACTGAAGCTTTCTTT
CASSFAQGDTEAFF
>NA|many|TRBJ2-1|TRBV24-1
TGTGCCACCAGTTCGGCGGCGGGGTACAATGAGCAGTTCTTC
CATSSAAGYNEQFF
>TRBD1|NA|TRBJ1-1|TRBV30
TGTGCCTGGGGGGGACAGTCCTCCACTGAAGCTTTCTTT
CAWGGQSSTEAFF
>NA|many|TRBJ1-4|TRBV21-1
TGTGCCAGCAACCTTAGACTAGAATGTCGCAGGGGATATGAAAAACTGTTTTTT
CASNLRLECRRGYEKLFF
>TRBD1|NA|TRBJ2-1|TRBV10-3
TGTGCCATCACGACGGACAGGGCCTACAATGAGCAGTTCTTC
CAITTDRAYNEQFF
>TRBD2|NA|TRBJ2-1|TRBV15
TGTGCCACCAGCAGAGAAGGACTAGATTTTAGTGAGCAGTTCTTC
CATSREGLDFSEQFF
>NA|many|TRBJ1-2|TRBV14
TGTGCCAGCAGCCAACTTCCTACTTATGGCTACACCTTC
CASSQLPTYGYTF
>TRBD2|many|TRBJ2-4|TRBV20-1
TGCAGTGCTACAAATTTAGCGGGAGTAGGATCATCCCTAGCCAAAAACATTCAGTACTTC
CSATNLAGVGSSLAKNIQYF
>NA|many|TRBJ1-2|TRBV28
TGTGCCAGCAGTTTGGGGAACAGGCCGATGATCTTCTATGGCTACACCTTC
CASSLGNRPMIFYGYTF
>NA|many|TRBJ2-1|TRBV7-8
TGTGCCAGCAGCTTGACTGAGGTTGAGCAGTTCTTC
CASSLTEVEQFF
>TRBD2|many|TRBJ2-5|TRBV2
TGTGCCAGCAGTGAAGGGACTAGCGGGAGTCTCGAAGAGACCCAGTACTTC
CASSEGTSGSLEETQYF
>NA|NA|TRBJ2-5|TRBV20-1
TGCAGTGCTAGAGAGGCGCGGGGAGAGTACTTC
CSAREARGEYF
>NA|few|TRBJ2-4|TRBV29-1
TGCAGCGTAGAGACACGCCTAGCCAAAAACATTCAGTACTTC
CSVETRLAKNIQYF
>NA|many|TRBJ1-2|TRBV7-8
TGTGCCAGCAGCCCCCAGCCCAACTATGGCTACACCTTC
CASSPQPNYGYTF
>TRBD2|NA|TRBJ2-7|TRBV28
TGTGCCAGCAGTTTCCTCTGGGCTAGCGGGGGCGTTCTCGACGAGCAGTACTTC
CASSFLWASGGVLDEQYF
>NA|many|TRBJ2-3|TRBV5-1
TGCGCCAGCAGCTTGGTGGCGACAGATACGCAGTATTTT
CASSLVATDTQYF
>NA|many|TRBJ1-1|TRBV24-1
TGTGCCACCGGCTGGGCCGACACTGAAGCTTTCTTT
CATGWADTEAFF
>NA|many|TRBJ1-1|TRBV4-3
TGCGCCAGCAGCCAAGCCCGGGGGGACATTGAAGCTTTCTTT
CASSQARGDIEAFF
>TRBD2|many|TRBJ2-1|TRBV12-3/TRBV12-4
TGTGCCAGCAGTTTATGGCGGGAGGGAGGGATTAATGAGCAGTTCTTC
CASSLWREGGINEQFF
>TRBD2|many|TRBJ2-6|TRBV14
TGTGCCAGCAGCCAAGGGAATCCCTGGCTAGCGGGGTTCATGCGGTCATCTGGGGCCAACGTCCTGACTTTC
CASSQGNPWLAGFMRSSGANVLTF
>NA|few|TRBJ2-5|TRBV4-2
TGTGCCAGCAGCTCAGGGGGGAAAGAGACCCAGTACTTC
CASSSGGKETQYF
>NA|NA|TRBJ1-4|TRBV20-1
TGCAGTGCGCAAGACCCAGGGGTCTATGAAAAACTGTTTTTT
CSAQDPGVYEKLFF
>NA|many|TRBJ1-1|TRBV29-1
TGCAGCGTTGAAAGGGTAGGGGAGGGCACTGAAGCTTTCTTT
CSVERVGEGTEAFF
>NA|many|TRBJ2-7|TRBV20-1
TGCAGTGCTTGGGCCTACCCGGGATACGAGCAGTACTTC
CSAWAYPGYEQYF
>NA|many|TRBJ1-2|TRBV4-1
TGCGCCAGCAGCCAAGTCGGGACTAACTATGGCTACACCTTC
CASSQVGTNYGYTF
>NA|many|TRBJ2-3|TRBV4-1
TGCGCCAGCAGCCGACCCTGGGGGGCTAGCACAGATACGCAGTATTTT
CASSRPWGASTDTQYF
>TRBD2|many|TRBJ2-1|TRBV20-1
TGCAGTGCCAGACTAGCGGGACCCCGCGTGGAGCAGTTCTTC
CSARLAGPRVEQFF
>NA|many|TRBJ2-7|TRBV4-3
TGCGCCAGCAGCCAGGGAAGGGGAAGGTACGAGCAGTACTTC
CASSQGRGRYEQYF
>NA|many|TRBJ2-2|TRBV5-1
TGCGCCAGCAGCTTAGTCACAGGGATCACCGGGGAGCTGTTTTTT
CASSLVTGITGELFF
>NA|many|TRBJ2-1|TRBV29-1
TGCAGCGCCCACCAGGGTTCCTCCTACAATGAGCAGTTCTTC
CSAHQGSSYNEQFF
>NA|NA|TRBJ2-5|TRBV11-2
TGTGCCAGCAGCTTAGAGGGAGAGGAGGTTTTTTTATGGGAGACCCAGTACTTC
CASSLEGEEVFLWETQYF
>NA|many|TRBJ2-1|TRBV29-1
TGCAGCGTTGAGAGAGGGGGGAGTGACTTGGTTAGCTCCTACAATGAGCAGTTCTTC
CSVERGGSDLVSSYNEQFF
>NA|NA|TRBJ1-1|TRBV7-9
TGTGCCAGCAGCCTGGGGGCTACCACCTCTTACACTGAAGCTTTCTTT
CASSLGATTSYTEAFF